The 26 T cell receptor beta chains given below trace back to one sample, sequenced in a study of control samples from healthy donors and cancer patients. Profiled with immunoSEQ multiplex PCR; TCRdb holds only in-frame clones, not every one. This sample has around 100,000 clones; around 88% occur once, and the top ten carry approximately 14%. Sequencing was performed on blood. All receptors derive from a man aged 25 to 40 in good health.

The chain is built from TRBV24-1 and TRBJ2-5; TRBD1 aligns across 8 bases. This CDR3 has 14 residues. Trimming at V came to 5 bases and at J to 4 bases, leaving 5 bases not matched to a gene. CDR1 and CDR2 from the germline V gene are KGHDR and SFDVKD. For the CDR3, the DNA is TGTGCCACCAGTGCCGCAGGGGGCGCAGAGACCCAGTACTTC. Translated, it gives CATSAAGGAETQYF.

The chain uses TRBV25-1 and TRBJ1-6; D is uncertain. The CDR3 runs 14 residues. V lost 6 bases and J lost 1, with 7 bases in between. Germline values: CDR1 MGHDK, CDR2 SYGVNS. CDR3 coding DNA: TGTGCCAGCAGCTTAGGATCCTATAATTCACCCCTCCACTTT. Translating gives CASSLGSYNSPLHF.

V and J are TRBV4-1 and TRBJ2-1, with TRBD2 matching 11 bases. CDR3 length: 17 amino acids. Trimming removed 0 bases from V and 4 bases from J; junction bases left unmatched: 5. Germline V CDR1 and CDR2: MGHRA, YSYEKL. CDR3 coding DNA: TGCGCCAGCAGCCAAGACACTCCTAGCGGGGGGTACAATGAGCAGTTCTTC. Its protein product is CASSQDTPSGGYNEQFF.

The rearrangement uses TRBV5-1 and TRBJ1-6; D remains ambiguous. Trimming took 4 bases from V and 0 from J, leaving 17 bases between them. The CDR3 runs to 18 residues. From germline, CDR1 is SGHRS and CDR2 YFSETQ. The CDR3, as DNA: TGCGCCAGCAGCCCTGGTATCCATCTTAGCTCCTATAATTCACCCCTCCACTTT. Translated: CASSPGIHLSSYNSPLHF.

The chain has TRBV10-2 and TRBJ1-1; no reliable D call. Trimming left V 11 bases short and J 0 bases short, with 7 bases between. The CDR3 totals 11 residues. Looked up from germline, CDR1 is WSHSY and CDR2 is SAAADI. CDR3 in DNA: TGCGCCGCTGGGATGAACACTGAAGCTTTCTTT. It encodes CAAGMNTEAFF.

This clone was counted only a few times. The gene calls are TRBV2 and TRBJ2-7; D call uncertain. Trimming shortened V by 0 bases and J by 0 bases, and 9 bases separated the two germline ends. CDR3 size: 15 residues. Germline CDR1 SNHLY, CDR2 FYNNEI. CDR3 bases: TGTGCCAGCAGTGAAGCTAGCTCAAGCTCCTACGAGCAGTACTTC. Translating gives CASSEASSSSYEQYF.

The CDR3 DNA reads TGTGCCAGCAGCTGGGGACTAGCGGGAGCACAATCGACGAGCAGCTACGAGCAGTACTTC. Its protein is CASSWGLAGAQSTSSYEQYF. The chain is built from TRBV11-3 and TRBJ2-7; 14 bases fit TRBD2. The CDR3 contains 20 residues. Unmatched junction bases numbered 17, after V lost 4 bases and J lost 3 bases. The germline CDR1 and CDR2 sequences are SGHNT and YENEEA. Together with reference TRBV11-3 and TRBJ2-7, the CDR3 gives the full variable domain: EAGVVQSPRYKIIEKKQPVAFWCNPISGHNTLYWYLQNLGQGPELLIRYENEEAVDDSQLPKDRFSAERLKGVDSTLKIQPAELGDSAVYLCASSWGLAGAQSTSSYEQYFGPGTRLTVT.

This chain joins TRBV6-6 and TRBJ2-1; 9 bases are a match to TRBD1. Germline-derived CDR1 and CDR2 are MNHNY and SVGAGI (reference sequence). This CDR3 contains 15 residues. V lost 6 bases to trimming and J lost 10 bases; unmatched junction nucleotides: 13. The CDR3 DNA sequence: TGTGCCAGCAGGATAGGGACAGGGCAGGTGGGCGAGCAGTTCTTC. It codes for CASRIGTGQVGEQFF.

The chain uses TRBV2 and TRBJ1-4; D gene ambiguous. The CDR3 is 13 residues long. Germline V gene sequence: CDR1 SNHLY, CDR2 FYNNEI. V lost 11 bases, J lost 5 bases, and 15 bases lay in between. The CDR3 DNA reads TGTGCCGGCATTACGGGATCCAATGAAAAACTGTTTTTT. Translating gives CAGITGSNEKLFF.

The chain's CDR3 is CAWSVSWREPGELFF. The CDR3, as DNA: TGTGCCTGGAGTGTAAGTTGGCGGGAGCCCGGGGAGCTGTTTTTT. The chain carries TRBV30 and TRBJ2-2; 7 bases fit TRBD2. Germline CDR1 reads GTSNPN; CDR2 reads SVGIG (reference sequence). V was pared by 0 bases and J by 6 bases, with 7 bases of the junction left unmatched. This CDR3 has 15 residues. The full variable domain, with the rest looked up from reference TRBV30 and TRBJ2-2, is SQTIHQWPATLVQPVGSPLSLECTVEGTSNPNLYWYRQAAGRGLQLLFYSVGIGQISSEVPQNLSASRPQDRQFILSSKKLLLSDSGFYLCAWSVSWREPGELFFGEGSRLTVL.

This rearrangement joins TRBV6-5 to TRBJ2-3, with no clear D. V dropped 8 bases and J dropped 4 bases, with 4 bases sitting between them. This CDR3 has 10 amino acids. Germline CDR1 MNHEY, CDR2 SVGAGI. The CDR3 loop is CASWPDTQYF. The CDR3 region has the DNA TGTGCCAGCTGGCCAGATACGCAGTATTTT.

In DNA, the CDR3 is TGTGCCAGCTCTGGGCGGGGCCAGGAGACGTCCTCTGGAAACACCATATATTTT. Translated, it gives CASSGRGQETSSGNTIYF. The chain has TRBV6-4 and TRBJ1-3, with a possible D match to TRBD1 (5 bases). CDR1 is MRHNA, CDR2 SNTAGT, per germline. The CDR3 contains 18 residues. Trimming took off 8 bases at V and 0 bases at J, with 23 bases between the two ends.

This chain connects TRBV5-1 to TRBJ1-5; D ambiguous. V lost 1 base and J 9 bases, leaving 14 bases between the germline ends. The CDR3 is 14 amino acids. CDR1 is SGHRS and CDR2 is YFSETQ in the germline V gene. The CDR3 sequence: CASSLRAGRAPQHF. The DNA for the CDR3 is TGCGCCAGCAGCTTGAGGGCCGGGCGTGCGCCCCAGCATTTT.

This clone has just one count. The chain recombines TRBV9 with TRBJ2-3; 10 bases match TRBD2. This CDR3 comprises 15 residues. Germline CDR1 SGDLS, CDR2 YYNGEE. V was clipped by 0 bases and J by 5 bases; unmatched bases: 3. CDR3 in DNA: TGTGCCAGCAGCGTAGGAGCGGGAGGGATAGATACGCAGTATTTT. Amino acids: CASSVGAGGIDTQYF.

This chain uses TRBV5-6 with TRBJ2-7; the D call may be TRBD1 or TRBD2 (5 bases each). Germline V gene data show CDR1 as SGHDT and CDR2 as YYEEEE. The CDR3 is 16 amino acids. Trimming took off 4 bases at V and 0 bases at J, with 17 bases between the two ends. CDR3 amino acids: CASSPRFGASSYEQYF. CDR3 nucleotides: TGTGCCAGCAGCCCTCGTTTCGGGGCGAGCTCCTACGAGCAGTACTTC.

The chain employs TRBV5-1 and TRBJ2-3; D not certain. Between the trimmed V and J ends, which lost 1 base and 3 bases, there was a span of 9 bases. The CDR3 runs 14 residues. The germline CDR1 and CDR2 sequences are SGHRS and YFSETQ. CDR3 sequence (DNA): TGCGCCAGCAGCTTGATATCCTCGACAGATACGCAGTATTTT. This gives the protein CASSLISSTDTQYF. The whole variable domain, filled in from reference TRBV5-1 and TRBJ2-3, reads KAGVTQTPRYLIKTRGQQVTLSCSPISGHRSVSWYQQTPGQGLQFLFEYFSETQRNKGNFPGRFSGRQFSNSRSEMNVSTLELGDSALYLCASSLISSTDTQYFGPGTRLTVL.

The V call is TRBV19, the J call TRBJ2-7; the match to TRBD1 covers 7 bases. Unmatched junction bases numbered 5, after V lost 4 bases and J lost 2 bases. This CDR3 has 14 residues. Germline V gene sequence: CDR1 LNHDA, CDR2 SQIVND (reference sequence). The CDR3 DNA sequence: TGTGCCAGTAGTAACCGGGACAGTACCTACGAGCAGTACTTC. It is translated as CASSNRDSTYEQYF.

J is TRBJ2-5 and V is TRBV5-6, with unresolved D. This CDR3 is 15 amino acids long. Per germline, CDR1 SGHDT and CDR2 YYEEEE. V lost 2 bases, J lost 5 bases, and 16 bases lay in between. The CDR3 bases are TGTGCCAGCAGCTTTTCCCTAATTATTCCCGAGACCCAGTACTTC. Protein: CASSFSLIIPETQYF.

This clone was counted a single time. This chain joins TRBV3-1 (or the pseudogene TRBV3-2) and TRBJ2-1, with D possibly matching TRBD2 (6 bases). The length of the CDR3 is 13 residues. V shed 4 bases and J shed 6 bases, with 10 bases lying between them. Germline V gene sequence: CDR1 LGHDT, CDR2 YNNKEL (reference sequence). In DNA form, the CDR3 reads TGTGCCAGCAGCCGAGGACTACGCAATGAGCAGTTCTTC. It is translated as CASSRGLRNEQFF.

The sample holds a few counts of this clone. This chain uses TRBV27 with TRBJ2-1; TRBD1 aligns across 9 bases. Per the germline V gene, CDR1 is MNHEY and CDR2 is SMNVEV (reference sequence). The CDR3 loop spans 15 amino acids. V was pared by 5 bases and J by 6 bases, with 8 bases of the junction left unmatched. The CDR3 sequence is CASSPGTGRGNEQFF. The CDR3, as DNA: TGTGCCAGCAGTCCCGGGACAGGGAGAGGCAATGAGCAGTTCTTC.

The V call is TRBV24-1, the J call TRBJ2-7; 9 bases are a match to TRBD1. CDR3 length equals 15 residues. J lost 2 bases, V lost 3 bases, and 4 bases had no gene match. Germline-derived CDR1 and CDR2 are KGHDR and SFDVKD. The CDR3 loop reads CATSDPRDRAYEQYF. The DNA for the CDR3 is TGTGCCACCAGTGATCCCCGGGACAGGGCCTACGAGCAGTACTTC.

This clone has only one observation. The gene calls are TRBV7-3 and TRBJ1-2; D may be TRBD1 (5 bases). With 2 bases removed from V and 8 bases from J, the gap between germline ends came to 18 bases. CDR3 length: 15 residues. Germline loops: CDR1 SGHTA, CDR2 FQGTGA. The CDR3 DNA reads as TGTGCCAGCAGCTTATCTGCAGGCCAAAAGGGGGGCTACACCTTC. Its protein is CASSLSAGQKGGYTF.

The V gene is TRBV7-2, the J gene TRBJ2-7, with D unclear. CDR3 length equals 13 residues. In germline, CDR1 is SGHTA, CDR2 FQGNSA. Between the trimmed V and J ends, which lost 6 bases and 3 bases, there was a span of 12 bases. In nucleotides, the CDR3 is TGTGCCAGCAGGAAAGGCGAGATCTACGAGCAGTACTTC. Translating gives CASRKGEIYEQYF.

The J gene is TRBJ2-2, the V gene TRBV5-6, with D possibly being TRBD1 (5 bases). CDR3 length: 15 amino acids. Germline assignment: CDR1 SGHDT and CDR2 YYEEEE. Trimming stripped 4 bases from V and 3 bases from J, with 13 bases between. The DNA for the CDR3 is TGTGCCAGCAGCCCGCCCCCAGGGTACACCGGGGAGCTGTTTTTT. It translates to CASSPPPGYTGELFF.

The chain employs TRBV10-3 and TRBJ1-5; 8 bases are a match to TRBD1. Germline CDR1 and CDR2: ENHRY and SYGVKD. Germline trimming cut 0 bases from V and 2 bases from J; bases unmatched to any gene: 6. This CDR3 has 17 residues. The CDR3 loop reads CAISESGTGSGNQPQHF. The CDR3 region has the DNA TGTGCCATCAGTGAGTCGGGGACAGGATCGGGCAATCAGCCCCAGCATTTT.

This chain links TRBV18 with TRBJ2-5, with 12 bases identical to TRBD1. V dropped 2 bases and J dropped 5; count of bases not matched to a gene: 6. Germline V gene data show CDR1 as KGHSH and CDR2 as LQKENI. The CDR3 contains 16 residues. The CDR3: CASSPSAGQGAETQYF. The DNA for the CDR3 is TGTGCCAGCTCACCAAGTGCGGGACAGGGGGCGGAGACCCAGTACTTC.